Reported below is one TCR beta chain. Authors' processing steps: Estimated nucleated cell counts came from reference gene primer amplification. The assay was immunoSEQ multiplex PCR, and TCRdb's table has in-frame clones only and misses some. The V and J calls and clone size were taken over from that table, and D and trimming were inferred from the DNA. Of nearly 11,000 clones in the sample, almost 85% were seen once. The CDR3 has 14 residues. The V and J ends lost 4 bases and 6 bases, in that order; junction bases with no gene match: 8. Germline CDR1 reads GTSNPN; CDR2 reads SVGIG (reference sequence). The data were taken from a study of blood T cell repertoires in COVID-19. Study in general: The analysed material was cDNA or gDNA that came from T cells, B-cell-depleted T cells, or PBMCs.

This TCR came from a man aged 50-59 years with active COVID-19. Sequenced: peripheral blood. The chain couples TRBV30 to TRBJ1-5, with 8 positions matching TRBD1. CDR3 coding DNA: TGTGCCTGGACCCCAGGGGGCGGGGGTCAGCCCCAGCATTTT. It codes for CAWTPGGGGQPQHF.